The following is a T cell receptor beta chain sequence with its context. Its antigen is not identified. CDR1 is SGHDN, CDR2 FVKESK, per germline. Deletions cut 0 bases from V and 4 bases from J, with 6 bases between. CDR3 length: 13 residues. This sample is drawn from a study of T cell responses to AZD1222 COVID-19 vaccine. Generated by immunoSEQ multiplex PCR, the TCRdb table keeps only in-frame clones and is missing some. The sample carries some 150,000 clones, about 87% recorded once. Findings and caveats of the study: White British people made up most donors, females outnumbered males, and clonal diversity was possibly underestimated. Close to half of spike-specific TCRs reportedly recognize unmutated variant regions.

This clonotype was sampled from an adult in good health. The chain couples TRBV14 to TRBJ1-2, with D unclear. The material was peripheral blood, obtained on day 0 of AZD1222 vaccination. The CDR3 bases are TGTGCCAGCAGCCAAGATCTCAGCTATGGCTACACCTTC. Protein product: CASSQDLSYGYTF.